A selection of T cell receptor beta chains follows, all from one sample in a study of CD8+CD57+ T cells in acquired aplastic anemia. TCRdb analysed the reads with MiXCR anew, one entry per CDR3 protein. The sample gives 180,000 or so distinct CDR3 sequences, around 48% of which show up once; around 2% is in the top ten. The material sequenced was sorted CD4+, CD8+, or CD8+CD57+ T cells (not recorded which) from PBMCs. The receptors derive from a human donor with aplastic anemia. Each CDR3 is given with its conserved first and last residue. Each record gives: D gene, J gene, V gene, CDR3 protein. The D gene is left open where the match is weak.

TRBD1 TRBJ2-3 TRBV7-9 CASSLGLGGDTQYF
TRBD1 TRBJ1-6 TRBV2 CASTLGQSPSPLHF
TRBD2 TRBJ2-1 TRBV10-3 CASQPGLAGNEQFF
TRBD1 TRBJ1-4 TRBV5-8 CASSRRTGRDEKLFF
TRBD2 TRBJ2-1 TRBV4-1 CASSQASGGYGRNEQFF
TRBD1 TRBJ2-2 TRBV20-1 CSARDHRGSGELFF
- TRBJ2-7 TRBV2 CARRTAAYEQYF
TRBD2 TRBJ2-7 TRBV7-7 CASSPGGDYEQYF
TRBD1 TRBJ2-1 TRBV10-3 CAIMRQGDNEQFF
- TRBJ2-5 TRBV7-8 CASSPGTQETQYF
- TRBJ2-3 TRBV29-1 CSVTAGIDTQYF
TRBD1 TRBJ1-6 TRBV5-1 CASSLKPGGSTALHF
TRBD2 TRBJ2-2 TRBV11-2 CASSFPGGRNTGELFF
- TRBJ1-2 TRBV20-1 CSAIGTPNYGYTF
TRBD2 TRBJ2-5 TRBV7-2 CASSSEGLAGGTQYF
- TRBJ2-3 TRBV5-1 CASSLGGFTDTQYF
TRBD2 TRBJ2-1 TRBV7-8 CASSARTSGRPGEQFF
- TRBJ2-7 TRBV11-2 CASSPRAVGGYEQYF
- TRBJ1-6 TRBV5-5 CASSLGRNSPFYF
- TRBJ2-7 TRBV10-2 CASSEASGLYEQYF
TRBD2 TRBJ2-5 TRBV7-3 CASSLDELAGGQTQYF
- TRBJ1-3 TRBV25-1 CASIRGSWQGNTIYF
- TRBJ1-1 TRBV6-2/TRBV6-3 CASSPRVNTEAFF
TRBD1 TRBJ1-1 TRBV25-1 CASSDEGAGTEAFF
- TRBJ1-6 TRBV11-2 CASSFEGYSYNSPLHF
- TRBJ1-1 TRBV29-1 CSVGTVNTEAFF
- TRBJ2-5 TRBV7-7 CASSGQGDQETQYF
- TRBJ1-5 TRBV10-3 CAISESLRGGNQPQHF
TRBD2 TRBJ2-3 TRBV9 CASSVDTGGTDTQYF
TRBD1 TRBJ2-7 TRBV5-1 CASSSQGASYEQYF
- TRBJ1-1 TRBV20-1 CSARPLGTSRTEAFF
- TRBJ1-1 TRBV7-3 CASRSRQLEAFF
- TRBJ1-2 TRBV24-1 CATSEAGTQTNYGYTF
- TRBJ2-7 TRBV27 CASSLLQGSYEQYF
- TRBJ2-2 TRBV7-2 CASSAGTSNTGELFF
- TRBJ1-1 TRBV20-1 CSARLGGTEAFF
TRBD1 TRBJ2-2 TRBV27 CASSRRTGRIKDTGELFF
- TRBJ2-7 TRBV15 CATSRDPSSGEQYF